This TCR beta chain was found in a study of shared clonotypes between healthy human individuals. Here immunoSEQ multiplex PCR was the method, and the copy in TCRdb shows in-frame clones only, minus some. The repertoire consists of roughly 2,500,000 clones, with roughly 93% occurring once and the leading ten covering approximately 0.37%. Free of recent acute infections or vaccinations, the donors were healthy HIV-negative adults. The V gene's germline CDR1 is SGHAT and CDR2 FQNNGV. Trimming took 4 bases from V and 5 from J, leaving 14 bases between them. This CDR3 region has 14 residues. The chain carries TRBV11-2 and TRBJ2-5; D tentatively fits TRBD1 or TRBD2 (5 bases each). This clonotype was obtained from a young man in good health. Some clones in this sample may be carry-over from other donors' samples. The sample consisted of naive CD4+ T cells from PBMCs. Described subset: CD45RA+ positively selected. The CDR3 DNA reads as TGTGCCAGCAGCTCCAATTGGGGGTTGGAGACCCAGTACTTC. Its translation: CASSSNWGLETQYF.